A single sample gave rise to the 31 T cell receptor beta chains below, sequenced in a study of CD8+ T cells in alopecia areata. Extracted RNA was reverse transcribed into cDNA, the sequencing template. Some clones are missing from TCRdb's copy, which holds only in-frame ones; the method was immunoSEQ multiplex PCR. This sample has some 180,000 clones, with almost 65% found just once. Source: CD4+ T cells sorted from blood, taken at week 0. Source of these receptors: a human donor with alopecia areata.

This chain joins TRBV29-1 and TRBJ2-1; D is ambiguous. CDR3 length: 11 residues. Trimming left V 3 bases short and J 5 bases short, with 5 bases between. Germline V CDR1 and CDR2: SQVTM, ANQGSEA. This chain's CDR3 is CSVESNNEQFF. DNA of the CDR3: TGCAGCGTTGAGAGCAACAATGAGCAGTTCTTC.

This clone occurred a few times. This chain uses TRBV4-3 with TRBJ2-3, with D unresolved. V was clipped by 4 bases and J by 5 bases, with 10 bases between them. The germline gives CDR1 LGHNA, CDR2 YSLEER. This CDR3 is built from 13 residues. This CDR3 is CASSPTFQDTQYF. The DNA of the CDR3 is TGCGCCAGCAGCCCGACATTCCAAGATACGCAGTATTTT.

This clone was detected only a few times. The chain recombines TRBV4-3 with TRBJ1-4; a possible D gene is TRBD1 (5 bases). The CDR3 contains 13 residues. Germline V gene lookup returns CDR1 LGHNA and CDR2 YSLEER. V lost 0 bases and J 8 bases, leaving 7 bases between the germline ends. The CDR3 sequence: CASSQDRGEKLFF. DNA of the CDR3: TGCGCCAGCAGCCAAGATCGGGGGGAAAAACTGTTTTTT.

This chain joins TRBV2 and TRBJ1-5, with D tentatively TRBD1 (5 bases). Germline V gives CDR1 SNHLY, CDR2 FYNNEI. The length of the CDR3 is 14 residues. The V end lost 6 bases, the J end lost 2 bases, and 11 bases lay between the germline ends. CDR3 DNA sequence: TGTGCCAGCAGCCGGGGGGACGGCAATCAGCCCCAGCATTTT. It translates to CASSRGDGNQPQHF.

This chain joins TRBV30 and TRBJ1-5; no clear D. This CDR3 spans 13 amino acids. Germline values: CDR1 GTSNPN, CDR2 SVGIG (reference sequence). Deletions cut 2 bases from V and 4 bases from J, with 9 bases between. CDR3 in amino acids: CAWSNQDNQPQHF. The DNA of the CDR3 is TGTGCCTGGAGTAACCAGGATAATCAGCCCCAGCATTTT. Filled out from reference TRBV30 and TRBJ1-5, the complete variable domain reads SQTIHQWPATLVQPVGSPLSLECTVEGTSNPNLYWYRQAAGRGLQLLFYSVGIGQISSEVPQNLSASRPQDRQFILSSKKLLLSDSGFYLCAWSNQDNQPQHFGDGTRLSIL.

The genes are TRBV6-5 and TRBJ1-6; perhaps TRBD1 as D (6 bases). CDR3 size: 14 residues. Germline V gene sequence: CDR1 MNHEY, CDR2 SVGAGI. The V end lost 6 bases, the J end lost 5 bases, and 11 bases lay between the germline ends. The CDR3 DNA follows: TGTGCCAGCAGGCCAGGACAGAATAATTCACCCCTCCACTTT. Amino acids: CASRPGQNNSPLHF.

This chain connects TRBV10-3 to TRBJ1-2; D may be TRBD1 (6 bases). The V and J ends lost 1 base and 2 bases respectively, with 11 bases between them. Germline CDR1 ENHRY, CDR2 SYGVKD. The CDR3 runs 15 residues. CDR3 DNA: TGTGCCATCAGTGAGTGGGGGGCCGCCAACTATGGCTACACCTTC. It specifies CAISEWGAANYGYTF.

The rearrangement links TRBV7-2 to TRBJ2-5; 8 bases line up with TRBD1. The CDR3 is made up of 16 amino acids. Germline V gene sequence: CDR1 SGHTA, CDR2 FQGNSA. The V and J ends lost 7 bases and 4 bases, in that order; junction bases with no gene match: 14. In DNA form, the CDR3 reads TGTGCCAGCATCCTGGGACAGGTGGGGTTCGGAGAGACCCAGTACTTC. Its translation: CASILGQVGFGETQYF.

This chain uses TRBV5-4 with TRBJ2-1; D might be TRBD1 (5 bases). The V end was cut by 4 bases, the J end by 7 bases, with 12 bases between. The CDR3 spans 13 residues. Germline loops: CDR1 SGHNT, CDR2 YYREEE (reference sequence). In nucleotides, the CDR3 is TGTGCCAGCAGCCCCAGGGCTAGTAATGAGCAGTTCTTC. It encodes CASSPRASNEQFF. Looking up the rest from reference TRBV5-4 and TRBJ2-1 gives the full variable domain: ETGVTQSPTHLIKTRGQQVTLRCSSQSGHNTVSWYQQALGQGPQFIFQYYREEENGRGNFPPRFSGLQFPNYSSELNVNALELDDSALYLCASSPRASNEQFFGPGTRLTVL.

This clone was seen a few times. The rearrangement links TRBV7-2 to TRBJ1-2, with 10 positions matching TRBD1. The CDR3 sequence is 14 residues long. The V gene end was trimmed by 3 bases and the J gene end by 5 bases; junction bases not matched to a gene: 3. Germline CDR1 SGHTA, CDR2 FQGNSA. CDR3 sequence: CASSLDRGKYGYTF. CDR3 bases: TGTGCCAGCAGCTTGGACAGGGGGAAGTATGGCTACACCTTC.

J is TRBJ2-3 and V is TRBV12-5, with D uncertain. The CDR3 contains 16 residues. V gave up 0 bases and J gave up 2 bases, with 12 bases separating them. Germline-derived CDR1 and CDR2 are LGHNT and FRNRAP. The DNA of the CDR3 is TGTGCTAGTGGTTTGGTACGGGCAGGAGACACAGATACGCAGTATTTT. Its translation: CASGLVRAGDTDTQYF. Full variable domain (missing parts from reference TRBV12-5 and TRBJ2-3): DARVTQTPRHKVTEMGQEVTMRCQPILGHNTVFWYRQTMMQGLELLAYFRNRAPLDDSGMPKDRFSAEMPDATLATLKIQPSEPRDSAVYFCASGLVRAGDTDTQYFGPGTRLTVL.

This chain uses TRBV30 with TRBJ2-1; D unresolved. The CDR3 loop spans 15 amino acids. Trimming left V 2 bases short and J 4 bases short, with 15 bases between. From germline, CDR1 is GTSNPN and CDR2 SVGIG (reference sequence). In nucleotides, the CDR3 is TGTGCCTGGAGTTTTGGCCCGAAGTTTTACAATGAGCAGTTCTTC. Amino acid sequence: CAWSFGPKFYNEQFF.

This clone was seen only a few times. CDR3 loop: CASESGMNTEAFF. The CDR3 DNA follows: TGTGCCAGCGAATCGGGGATGAACACTGAAGCTTTCTTT. V gene TRBV7-2 combines with J gene TRBJ1-1; D gene uncertain. The V gene lost 8 bases and the J gene lost 0 bases, with 10 bases spanning the gap. The germline gives CDR1 SGHTA, CDR2 FQGNSA. This CDR3 is built from 13 residues.

The V gene is TRBV25-1, the J gene TRBJ2-7; 7 positions match TRBD1. Germline assignment: CDR1 MGHDK and CDR2 SYGVNS. The V gene end was trimmed by 4 bases and the J gene end by 0 bases; junction bases not matched to a gene: 6. The CDR3 sequence is 15 residues long. CDR3 residues: CASSVTTGISYEQYF. CDR3 coding DNA: TGTGCCAGCAGTGTGACGACAGGGATCTCCTACGAGCAGTACTTC.

As regards this clone: The identical CDR3 is also encoded by other nucleotide sequences in the sample. The chain employs TRBV7-9 and TRBJ2-7, with D unclear. The CDR3 has 12 amino acids. Per germline, CDR1 SEHNR and CDR2 FQNEAQ (reference sequence). V was trimmed by 5 bases and J by 0 bases, leaving 5 bases between them. This CDR3 is CASSPTSYEQYF. The CDR3 DNA reads TGTGCCAGCAGCCCAACCTCCTACGAGCAGTACTTC.

The chain employs TRBV27 and TRBJ1-5; D remains unclear. The V end lost 2 bases, the J end lost 6 bases, and 14 bases lay between the germline ends. Germline V lookup: CDR1 MNHEY, CDR2 SMNVEV (reference sequence). There are 15 residues in the CDR3. In DNA, the CDR3 is TGTGCCAGCAGTTTAAACCCTGACCGCACTCAGCCCCAGCATTTT. Its protein product is CASSLNPDRTQPQHF.

V and J are TRBV4-3 and TRBJ1-5; D ambiguous. The CDR3 sequence is 14 residues long. Looked up from germline, CDR1 is LGHNA and CDR2 is YSLEER. Trimming left V 0 bases short and J 9 bases short, with 12 bases between. This CDR3 reads CASSQDRLRTPQHF. In nucleotides, the CDR3 is TGCGCCAGCAGCCAAGATAGACTCCGAACGCCCCAGCATTTT.

The rearrangement links TRBV27 to TRBJ2-4, with 7 bases lining up with TRBD1. V was clipped by 6 bases and J by 0 bases; unmatched bases: 8. The CDR3 is 16 amino acids. In germline, CDR1 is MNHEY, CDR2 SMNVEV (reference sequence). DNA of the CDR3: TGTGCCAGCAGCCGGGGACAGTTAACAGCCAAAAACATTCAGTACTTC. Protein sequence: CASSRGQLTAKNIQYF.

This chain joins TRBV18 and TRBJ2-5; 9 nucleotides match TRBD2. The CDR3 runs to 17 residues. The germline CDR1 and CDR2 sequences are KGHSH and LQKENI. V lost 3 bases to trimming and J lost 5 bases; unmatched junction nucleotides: 13. This CDR3 reads CASSPSQASGAAETQYF. For the CDR3, the DNA is TGTGCCAGCTCACCGAGTCAGGCTAGCGGGGCAGCGGAGACCCAGTACTTC. Supplemented by reference TRBV18 and TRBJ2-5, the full variable domain reads NAGVMQNPRHLVRRRGQEARLRCSPMKGHSHVYWYRQLPEEGLKFMVYLQKENIIDESGMPKERFSAEFPKEGPSILRIQQVVRGDSAAYFCASSPSQASGAAETQYFGPGTRLLVL.

The chain has TRBV30 and TRBJ1-3; D is unresolved. Germline V gene lookup returns CDR1 GTSNPN and CDR2 SVGIG (reference sequence). The V end lost 4 bases, the J end lost 0 bases, and 4 bases lay between the germline ends. The CDR3 sequence is 12 residues long. CDR3 residues: CAWKSSGNTIYF. As DNA, the CDR3 is TGTGCCTGGAAGAGCTCTGGAAACACCATATATTTT.

The rearrangement uses TRBV4-3 and TRBJ2-1; tentatively, D is TRBD2 (5 bases). The V end lost 0 bases, the J end lost 0 bases, and 12 bases lay between the germline ends. Looked up from germline, CDR1 is LGHNA and CDR2 is YSLEER. The CDR3 contains 17 residues. The CDR3 loop is CASSQDPRGNSYNEQFF. The CDR3 region has the DNA TGCGCCAGCAGCCAAGATCCCCGGGGAAACTCCTACAATGAGCAGTTCTTC.

This clone was detected only a few times. The gene calls are TRBV10-3 and TRBJ2-1; 10 nucleotides line up with TRBD1. This CDR3 has 14 residues. Per the germline V gene, CDR1 is ENHRY and CDR2 is SYGVKD. Trimming at V came to 6 bases and at J to 7 bases, leaving 6 bases not matched to a gene. CDR3 sequence reads: CAISPGQGRNEQFF. In nucleotides, the CDR3 is TGTGCCATCAGCCCGGGACAGGGGAGGAATGAGCAGTTCTTC.

The chain combines TRBV30 with TRBJ2-7; 8 bases are shared with TRBD1. Unmatched junction bases numbered 7, after V lost 2 bases and J lost 4 bases. CDR1 and CDR2 from the germline V gene are GTSNPN and SVGIG (reference sequence). CDR3 length: 14 amino acids. CDR3 amino acids: CAWSPRQGWYEQYF. DNA of the CDR3: TGTGCCTGGAGTCCGAGACAGGGGTGGTACGAGCAGTACTTC.

This chain uses TRBV6-6 with TRBJ2-7, with D possibly matching TRBD1 (6 bases). V lost 0 bases and J 3 bases, leaving 15 bases between the germline ends. This CDR3 spans 16 amino acids. Germline V gene data show CDR1 as MNHNY and CDR2 as SVGAGI (reference sequence). For the CDR3, the DNA is TGTGCCAGCAGTTACTCCCGGGACACCTTTTACTACGAGCAGTACTTC. It codes for CASSYSRDTFYYEQYF.

This clone has only one observation. The CDR3 sequence is CASSSNTDTQYF. The CDR3 bases are TGTGCCAGCAGTTCCAACACAGATACGCAGTATTTT. The chain is built from TRBV27 and TRBJ2-3; D unresolved. This CDR3 contains 12 residues. Germline values: CDR1 MNHEY, CDR2 SMNVEV (reference sequence). The V gene lost 4 bases and the J gene lost 2 bases, with 4 bases spanning the gap.

This clone was counted a single time. The chain links TRBV6-5 to TRBJ1-1, with D possibly matching TRBD1 (5 bases). Germline CDR1 and CDR2: MNHEY and SVGAGI. V lost 6 bases, J lost 1 base, and 9 bases lay in between. The CDR3 extends over 13 amino acids. In nucleotides, the CDR3 is TGTGCCAGCAGCCCCGGACAGAACACTGAAGCTTTCTTT. As protein: CASSPGQNTEAFF.

A remark on this clone: The sample holds other DNA sequences that translate to the same CDR3. This chain joins TRBV7-2 and TRBJ2-5, with D possibly TRBD2 on 5 matching bases. In germline, CDR1 is SGHTA, CDR2 FQGNSA. The CDR3 is 13 residues long. Trimming removed 5 bases from V and 2 bases from J, with 9 bases in between. The CDR3 protein is CASSRTYQETQYF. DNA of the CDR3: TGTGCCAGCAGCAGGACTTATCAAGAGACCCAGTACTTC.

CDR3 DNA: TGTGCCTGGGGACAGGGGGTCGGTCAGCCCCAGCATTTT. It encodes CAWGQGVGQPQHF. The gene calls are TRBV30 and TRBJ1-5; TRBD1 aligns across 10 bases. The CDR3 spans 13 residues. V was clipped by 5 bases and J by 6 bases; unmatched bases: 4. Germline CDR1 is GTSNPN and CDR2 is SVGIG (reference sequence).

This chain links TRBV7-2 with TRBJ2-5; D call uncertain. The CDR3 is made up of 14 amino acids. In germline, CDR1 is SGHTA, CDR2 FQGNSA. Between the trimmed V and J ends, which lost 4 bases and 0 bases, there was a span of 9 bases. The DNA of the CDR3 is TGTGCCAGCAGCTCACAGTTTTACCAAGAGACCCAGTACTTC. Translation gives CASSSQFYQETQYF.

This clone showed up just a few times. The V and J genes are TRBV30 and TRBJ1-1; TRBD1 agrees at 8 bases. The germline V gene has CDR1 GTSNPN and CDR2 SVGIG (reference sequence). The CDR3 is 16 amino acids. With 3 bases clipped from V and 1 base from J, the junction kept 10 bases outside the gene matches. This chain's CDR3 is CAWRWTGIRKNTEAFF. The CDR3 DNA sequence: TGTGCCTGGAGGTGGACAGGGATTAGAAAGAACACTGAAGCTTTCTTT.

The chain recombines TRBV25-1 with TRBJ2-7, with D perhaps TRBD2 (6 bases). This CDR3 comprises 13 residues. Between the trimmed V and J ends, which lost 3 bases and 3 bases, there was a span of 9 bases. Germline assignment: CDR1 MGHDK and CDR2 SYGVNS. CDR3 nucleotide sequence: TGTGCCAGCAGTGACCCCGGGAGCTACGAGCAGTACTTC. It codes for CASSDPGSYEQYF.